The clone carrying this TCR beta chain was seen just once. Its antigen is undetermined. The data stem from a study of T cell responses to AZD1222 COVID-19 vaccine. Repertoires were generated with immunoSEQ multiplex PCR, while TCRdb's copy carries only in-frame clones and drops some. The table has about 140,000 clones, more than 75% seen once. Deletions cut 3 bases from V and 3 bases from J, with 6 bases between. The CDR3 is 11 residues long. The germline CDR1 and CDR2 sequences are DFQATT and SNEGSKA (reference sequence). General observations from the study: Just a handful of AZD1222 recipients were seropositive at baseline.

Sequenced material: peripheral blood, taken 28 days after the second AZD1222 dose. The TCR originated in an adult who received the AZD1222 COVID-19 vaccine. The chain carries TRBV20-1 and TRBJ2-7; D is undetermined. In DNA, the CDR3 is TGCAGTGCTAGGATAAACTACGAGCAGTACTTC. Its translation: CSARINYEQYF.